This passage covers 7 T cell receptor beta chains from one sample sequenced in a study of blood T cell repertoires in COVID-19. Libraries were prepared by immunoSEQ multiplex PCR; TCRdb keeps only in-frame clonotypes and omits some of them. Found here are about 160,000 clones, roughly 80% of them singletons; the top ten hold roughly 6%. The sequenced sample was PBMCs or T cells enriched from blood (not recorded which). The receptor set was obtained from a woman between 35 and 50 years old with acute COVID-19.

The chain has TRBV14 and TRBJ2-5, with TRBD2 identical over 7 bases. After removal of 5 bases from V and 4 bases from J, the junction contained 13 bases not matched to a gene. The CDR3 covers 16 residues. Germline loops: CDR1 SGHDN, CDR2 FVKESK. CDR3: CASSGGKFASGETQYF. CDR3 in DNA: TGTGCCAGCAGCGGGGGAAAGTTCGCTAGCGGAGAGACCCAGTACTTC.

The rearrangement joins TRBV10-3 to TRBJ1-1; possible D gene TRBD1, 5 bases. Germline lookup yields CDR1 ENHRY and CDR2 SYGVKD. Trimming removed 7 bases at V and 1 base at J, with 7 bases between. The length of the CDR3 is 12 residues. CDR3 nucleotides: TGTGCCATCAAGGGGTCGAACACTGAAGCTTTCTTT. Translating gives CAIKGSNTEAFF.

This clone was seen once. The J gene is TRBJ1-2, the V gene TRBV5-1, with TRBD1 matching over 8 bases. Trimming cost V 4 bases and J 4 bases; bases outside gene matches: 6. The CDR3 runs 14 residues. The V gene's germline CDR1 is SGHRS and CDR2 YFSETQ. CDR3 bases: TGCGCCAGCAGCCAAGGGACAGGAACCTATGGCTACACCTTC. Encoded protein: CASSQGTGTYGYTF. Supplemented by reference TRBV5-1 and TRBJ1-2, the full variable domain reads KAGVTQTPRYLIKTRGQQVTLSCSPISGHRSVSWYQQTPGQGLQFLFEYFSETQRNKGNFPGRFSGRQFSNSRSEMNVSTLELGDSALYLCASSQGTGTYGYTFGSGTRLTVV.

The rearrangement uses TRBV28 and TRBJ1-5; D remains unclear. CDR1 and CDR2 from the germline V gene are MDHEN and SYDVKM. V lost 2 bases and J 3 bases, leaving 8 bases between the germline ends. CDR3 size: 14 residues. The CDR3 coding sequence is TGTGCCAGCAGTTTACCTCGGGACAATCAGCCCCAGCATTTT. Translating gives CASSLPRDNQPQHF.

V usage is TRBV2 and J usage is TRBJ1-5, with D maybe TRBD1 (5 bases). Trimming left V 6 bases short and J 3 bases short, with 12 bases between. This CDR3 spans 14 amino acids. CDR1 is SNHLY and CDR2 is FYNNEI in the germline V gene. The CDR3 DNA reads as TGTGCCAGCAGCTCTGGACATTCCAATCAGCCCCAGCATTTT. Its protein product is CASSSGHSNQPQHF. The full variable domain, in which reference TRBV2 and TRBJ1-5 provide the parts outside the CDR3, is EPEVTQTPSHQVTQMGQEVILRCVPISNHLYFYWYRQILGQKVEFLVSFYNNEISEKSEIFDDQFSVERPDGSNFTLKIRSTKLEDSAMYFCASSSGHSNQPQHFGDGTRLSIL.

V and J are TRBV11-2 and TRBJ2-2; 12 bases map to TRBD2. This CDR3 has 15 amino acids. V lost 5 bases and J lost 5; bases outside the gene matches: 3. CDR1 and CDR2 (germline): SGHAT, FQNNGV. The DNA for the CDR3 is TGTGCCAGCAGCCCTGGACTAGCGGGAACCGGGGAGCTGTTTTTT. This sequence encodes CASSPGLAGTGELFF.

This clone was detected once. This rearrangement joins TRBV6-5 to TRBJ2-4, with a tentative D call TRBD2 (5 bases). The CDR3 runs 15 residues. V lost 2 bases, J lost 4 bases, and 12 bases lay in between. Germline loops: CDR1 MNHEY, CDR2 SVGAGI. Here the CDR3 DNA reads TGTGCCAGCAGTTACGGCCCGGGGTTAAAAAACATTCAGTACTTC. Amino acids: CASSYGPGLKNIQYF.